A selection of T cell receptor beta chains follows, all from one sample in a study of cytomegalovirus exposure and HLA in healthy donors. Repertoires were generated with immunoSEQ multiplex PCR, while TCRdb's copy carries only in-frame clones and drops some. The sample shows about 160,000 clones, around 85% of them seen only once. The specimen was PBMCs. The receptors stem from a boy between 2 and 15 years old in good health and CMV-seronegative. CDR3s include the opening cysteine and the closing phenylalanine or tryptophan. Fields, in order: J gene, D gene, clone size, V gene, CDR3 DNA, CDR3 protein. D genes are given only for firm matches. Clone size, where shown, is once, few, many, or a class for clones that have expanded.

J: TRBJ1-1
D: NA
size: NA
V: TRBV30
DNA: TGTGCCTGGAGTGATTTCGGGAGCAACACTGAAGCTTTCTTT
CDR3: CAWSDFGSNTEAFF

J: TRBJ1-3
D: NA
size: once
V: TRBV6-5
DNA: TGTGCCAGCAGGATGGGCGACACCATATATTTT
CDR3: CASRMGDTIYF

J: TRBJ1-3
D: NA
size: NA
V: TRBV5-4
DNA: TGTGCCAGCAGCGGTGTTGGGACTACTGGAAACACCATATATTTT
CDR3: CASSGVGTTGNTIYF

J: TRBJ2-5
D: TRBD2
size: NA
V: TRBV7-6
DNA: TGTGCCAGCGGTAGCGGGAGGGAACAGACCCAGTACTTC
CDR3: CASGSGREQTQYF

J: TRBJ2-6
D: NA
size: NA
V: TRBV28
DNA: TGTGCCAGCAGTTTTGACATCTCTGGGGCCAACGTCCTGACTTTC
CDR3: CASSFDISGANVLTF

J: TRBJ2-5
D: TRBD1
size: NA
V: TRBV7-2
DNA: TGTGCCAGCAGCTCGACAGGGACAGCTCAAGAGACCCAGTACTTC
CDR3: CASSSTGTAQETQYF

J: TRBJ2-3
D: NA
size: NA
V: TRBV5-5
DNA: TGTGCCAGCAGTTCTACAGGGGATACGCAGTATTTT
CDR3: CASSSTGDTQYF

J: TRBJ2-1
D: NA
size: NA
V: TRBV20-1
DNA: TGCAGTGCCCTCCCCTACAATGAGCAGTTCTTC
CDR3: CSALPYNEQFF

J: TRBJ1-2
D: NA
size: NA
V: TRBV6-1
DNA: TGTGCCAGCAGTGTAGAGAGGGACTATGGCTACACCTTC
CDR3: CASSVERDYGYTF

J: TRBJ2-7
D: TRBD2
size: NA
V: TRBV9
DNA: TGTGCCAGCAGCGTCCAAACGGGGGGGAAGACCGACGAGCAGTACTTC
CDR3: CASSVQTGGKTDEQYF

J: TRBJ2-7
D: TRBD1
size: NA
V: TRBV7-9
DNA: TGTTCCAGCAGCTTACGGCAGGGGGCGCGAAACGAGCAGTACTTC
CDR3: CSSSLRQGARNEQYF

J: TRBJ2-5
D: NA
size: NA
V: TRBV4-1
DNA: TGCGCCAGCAGCCACCTCCCCAGTCAAGAGACCCAGTACTTC
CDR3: CASSHLPSQETQYF

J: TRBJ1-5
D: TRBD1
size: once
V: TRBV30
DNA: TGTGCCTGGAGGCGCCATGGACAGGGAAATCAGCCCCAGCATTTT
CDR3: CAWRRHGQGNQPQHF

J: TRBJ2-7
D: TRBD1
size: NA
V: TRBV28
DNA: TGTGCCAGCAGTTTACTCCCGGGACAGGGGAACGACGAGCAGTACTTC
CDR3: CASSLLPGQGNDEQYF

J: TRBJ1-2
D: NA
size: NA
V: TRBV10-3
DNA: TGTGCCATCAGTGAGTCGCTACCGGGGGATGGCTACACCTTC
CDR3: CAISESLPGDGYTF

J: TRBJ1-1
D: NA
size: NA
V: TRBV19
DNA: TGTGCCAGTAGTATTTGGGGCGACACTGAAGCTTTCTTT
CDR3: CASSIWGDTEAFF

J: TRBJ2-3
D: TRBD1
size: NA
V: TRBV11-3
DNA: TGTGCCAGCAGCGAGGGACAGGGGGGAGATACGCAGTATTTT
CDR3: CASSEGQGGDTQYF

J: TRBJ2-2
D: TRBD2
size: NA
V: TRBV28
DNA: TGTGCCAGCAGTTTTACGGGGGGAACCGGGGAGCTGTTTTTT
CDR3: CASSFTGGTGELFF

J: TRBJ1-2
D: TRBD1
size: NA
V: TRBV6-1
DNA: TGTGCCAGCAGTGAAGGGGTCAGGCAGGGGGTAGGCTACACCTTC
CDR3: CASSEGVRQGVGYTF

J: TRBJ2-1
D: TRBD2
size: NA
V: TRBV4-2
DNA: TGTGCCAGCAGCCCGACTAGCGCGTACAATGAGCAGTTCTTC
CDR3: CASSPTSAYNEQFF

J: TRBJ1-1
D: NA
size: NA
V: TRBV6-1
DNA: TGTGCCAGCAGTGAGTCGGAGCACACTGAAGCTTTCTTT
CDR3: CASSESEHTEAFF

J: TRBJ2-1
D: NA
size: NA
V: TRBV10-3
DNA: TGTGCCATCAGTGAGTCCGGAGGGAGCTCCTACAATGAGCAGTTCTTC
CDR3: CAISESGGSSYNEQFF

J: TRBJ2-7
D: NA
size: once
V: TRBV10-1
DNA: TGCGCCAGCAGTGAGGCGGGTGGTAGCTCCTACGAGCAGTACTTC
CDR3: CASSEAGGSSYEQYF

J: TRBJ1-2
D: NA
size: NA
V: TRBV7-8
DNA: TGTGCCAGCAGCTTCCCGCCAGGACACCCAGGTGGCTACACCTTC
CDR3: CASSFPPGHPGGYTF

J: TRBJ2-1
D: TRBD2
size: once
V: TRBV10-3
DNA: TGTGCCATCAGTTACGGACTAGCACGGTCCTACAATGAGCAGTTCTTC
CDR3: CAISYGLARSYNEQFF

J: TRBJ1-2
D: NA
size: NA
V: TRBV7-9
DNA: TGTTCCAGCAGCCGCGGGCCCGGGAACTATGGCTACACCTTC
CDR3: CSSSRGPGNYGYTF

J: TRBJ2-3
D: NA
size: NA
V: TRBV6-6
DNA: TGTGCCAGCAGAAAATCAGTGGATACGCAGTATTTT
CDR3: CASRKSVDTQYF

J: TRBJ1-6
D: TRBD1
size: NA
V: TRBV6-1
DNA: TGTGCCAGCAGTGAAGATGGACAGGGCGTCTGGCGAGATTCACCCCTCCACTTT
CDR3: CASSEDGQGVWRDSPLHF

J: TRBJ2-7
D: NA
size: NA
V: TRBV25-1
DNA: TGTGCCAGCAGTGAATATAACCAGTTCTACGAGCAGTACTTC
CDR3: CASSEYNQFYEQYF